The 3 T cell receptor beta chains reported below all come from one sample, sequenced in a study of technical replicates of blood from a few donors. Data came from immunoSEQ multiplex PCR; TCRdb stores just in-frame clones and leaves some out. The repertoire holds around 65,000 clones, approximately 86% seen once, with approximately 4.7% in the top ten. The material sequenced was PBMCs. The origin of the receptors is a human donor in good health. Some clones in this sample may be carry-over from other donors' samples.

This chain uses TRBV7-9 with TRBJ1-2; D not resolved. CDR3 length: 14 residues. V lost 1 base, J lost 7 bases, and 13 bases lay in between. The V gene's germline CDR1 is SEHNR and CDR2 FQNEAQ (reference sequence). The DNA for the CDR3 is TGTGCCAGCAGCTTAGAGGGTGTCGGGGTTGGCTACACCTTC. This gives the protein CASSLEGVGVGYTF.

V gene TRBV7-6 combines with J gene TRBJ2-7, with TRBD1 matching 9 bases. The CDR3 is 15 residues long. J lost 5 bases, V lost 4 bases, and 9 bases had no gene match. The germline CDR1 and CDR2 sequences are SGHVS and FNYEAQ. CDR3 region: CASSSGQGLVDEQYF. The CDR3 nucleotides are TGTGCCAGCAGCTCGGGACAGGGTTTAGTAGACGAGCAGTACTTC.

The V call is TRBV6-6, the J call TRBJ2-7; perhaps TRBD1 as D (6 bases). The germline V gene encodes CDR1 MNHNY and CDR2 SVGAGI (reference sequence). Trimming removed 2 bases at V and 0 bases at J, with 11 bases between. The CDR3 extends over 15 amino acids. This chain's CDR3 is CASSYGDRSSYEQYF. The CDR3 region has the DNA TGTGCCAGCAGTTACGGTGACAGGAGCTCCTACGAGCAGTACTTC.